These 17 T cell receptor beta chains originate from one sample sequenced in a study of CXCR3-negative and CXCR3-positive naive CD8 T cells. UMI-tagged TRB cDNA libraries were built via 5' RACE. TCRdb re-called the 5' RACE reads and gives one entry per CDR3 protein, without DNA. The table lists tens of thousands of distinct CDR3 sequences, with roughly 15% in the top ten. The specimen sequenced was memory CD8+ T cells from blood. Source of these receptors: a human donor in good health. Some clones in this sample may be carry-over from other donors' samples.

The chain has TRBV7-2 and TRBJ1-2; absent DNA, TCRdb's TRBD1 call cannot be checked. In germline, CDR1 is SGHTA, CDR2 FQGNSA. The CDR3 length is 15 residues. This CDR3 reads CASSSRTGAEYGYTF.

The chain's CDR3 is CSVESRGLDVGSPLHF. The chain uses TRBV29-1 and TRBJ1-6; checking the TCRdb D call of TRBD1 is not possible without DNA. The CDR3 extends over 16 amino acids. In germline, CDR1 is SQVTM, CDR2 ANQGSEA.

This chain connects TRBV6-4 to TRBJ1-1; the TCRdb call, TRBD1, lacks DNA for checking. This CDR3 has 14 amino acids. CDR1 is MRHNA and CDR2 is SNTAGT in the germline V gene. The CDR3 sequence is CASSPTDGRTEAFF.

The chain links TRBV7-9 to TRBJ1-1. Germline CDR1 SEHNR, CDR2 FQNEAQ (reference sequence). The CDR3 has 14 residues. Here the CDR3 reads CASSLGQGTTEAFF.

V usage is TRBV27 and J usage is TRBJ2-7. This CDR3 comprises 15 residues. The germline V gene encodes CDR1 MNHEY and CDR2 SMNVEV (reference sequence). The CDR3 spells CASSPTAYPSYEQYF.

The chain employs TRBV7-8 and TRBJ1-1; the TRBD1 assignment by TCRdb is unverifiable without DNA. Looked up from germline, CDR1 is SGHVS and CDR2 is FQNEAQ. The CDR3 extends over 19 amino acids. CDR3: CASSLARWGQGATNTEAFF. The full variable domain, its missing parts supplied by reference TRBV7-8 and TRBJ1-1, is GAGVSQSPRYKVAKRGQDVALRCDPISGHVSLFWYQQALGQGPEFLTYFQNEAQLDKSGLPSDRFFAERPEGSVSTLKIQRTQQEDSAVYLCASSLARWGQGATNTEAFFGQGTRLTVV.

V usage is TRBV7-9 and J usage is TRBJ1-1. This CDR3 region has 12 residues. Germline V gene lookup returns CDR1 SEHNR and CDR2 FQNEAQ (reference sequence). CDR3 sequence: CASSAGHIEAFF.

Measured by frequency, this clonotype is medium-sized. J is TRBJ2-4 and V is TRBV4-3; TCRdb proposes TRBD1, but this gene call is untestable without DNA. CDR3 size: 15 residues. Germline CDR1 is LGHNA and CDR2 is YSLEER. CDR3 sequence: CASSRTGDAKNIQYF.

The chain is built from TRBV28 and TRBJ2-1; the D gene TCRdb calls, TRBD2, cannot be checked with no DNA. Germline CDR1 MDHEN, CDR2 SYDVKM. This CDR3 has 17 residues. Here the CDR3 reads CASSPLAGGSSYNEQFF.

The V call is TRBV5-1, the J call TRBJ2-7; the TCRdb D gene call, TRBD1, has no DNA to confirm it. The CDR3 covers 16 residues. Germline-derived CDR1 and CDR2 are SGHRS and YFSETQ. The CDR3 spells CASSLYGQGSSYEQYF.

V usage is TRBV29-1 and J usage is TRBJ2-1; TCRdb's assignment of TRBD2 cannot be checked, as there is no DNA. Germline V gene lookup returns CDR1 SQVTM and CDR2 ANQGSEA. The CDR3 extends over 14 amino acids. The CDR3 is CSVVGLASYNEQFF.

The chain recombines TRBV6-5 with TRBJ2-3; TCRdb calls TRBD2, which cannot be checked without DNA. The CDR3 is made up of 21 amino acids. In germline, CDR1 is MNHEY, CDR2 SVGAGI. The CDR3 protein is CASSYSAWAVASTASTDTQYF.

The chain employs TRBV4-3 and TRBJ1-1. The CDR3 consists of 13 residues. Germline CDR1 LGHNA, CDR2 YSLEER. This chain's CDR3 is CASSQNLNTEAFF.

The chain combines TRBV13 with TRBJ2-7; the D call of TRBD2 rests on TCRdb alone, since no DNA is present to check it. The germline gives CDR1 PRHDT, CDR2 FYEKMQ (reference sequence). The CDR3 is made up of 13 amino acids. CDR3 in amino acids: CASSLGGRTEQYF.

This chain links TRBV29-1 with TRBJ1-2. Germline assignment: CDR1 SQVTM and CDR2 ANQGSEA. The CDR3 has 13 amino acids. CDR3: CSVEGLREAGYTF.

The chain carries TRBV20-1 and TRBJ2-7; TCRdb proposes TRBD1, but this gene call is untestable without DNA. The CDR3 length is 14 residues. CDR1 and CDR2 (germline): DFQATT, SNEGSKA (reference sequence). CDR3 region: CSASRQGVSYGQYF.

This sequence joins TRBV7-9 and TRBJ1-2. Germline CDR1 is SEHNR and CDR2 is FQNEAQ (reference sequence). The CDR3 covers 12 residues. CDR3 protein: CASSLGGDGYTF.